The 19 T cell receptor beta chains below come from one sample, sequenced in a study of control samples from healthy donors and cancer patients. TCRdb's copy holds only in-frame clones and misses some; the assay was immunoSEQ multiplex PCR. The sample records 100,000 to 150,000 clones, more than 85% being singletons. Sequenced material: blood. The receptors were sampled from a man younger than 35 in good health.

The chain couples TRBV5-1 to TRBJ1-1; D not certain. V was pared by 0 bases and J by 0 bases, with 6 bases between. This CDR3 contains 14 residues. Germline CDR1 and CDR2: SGHRS and YFSETQ. DNA for the CDR3: TGCGCCAGCAGCTTGGGTGGGCTGAACACTGAAGCTTTCTTT. Amino acids: CASSLGGLNTEAFF.

This clone has a handful of counts. The V and J genes are TRBV28 and TRBJ2-7; 8 bases are shared with TRBD1. Looked up from germline, CDR1 is MDHEN and CDR2 is SYDVKM. The CDR3 consists of 14 residues. Losses at the gene ends were 6 bases for V and 4 bases for J; bases not matched to a gene: 8. CDR3 amino acids: CASSAMGQEYEQYF. CDR3 DNA sequence: TGTGCCAGCAGCGCTATGGGACAGGAATACGAGCAGTACTTC.

The V gene is TRBV7-9, the J gene TRBJ2-7; TRBD1 is a possible D gene (5 bases). Germline-derived CDR1 and CDR2 are SEHNR and FQNEAQ (reference sequence). V lost 1 base, J lost 3 bases, and 7 bases lay in between. The CDR3 runs to 13 residues. CDR3 in amino acids: CASSLVGVYEQYF. CDR3 DNA sequence: TGTGCCAGCAGCTTAGTAGGGGTCTACGAGCAGTACTTC.

The chain links TRBV30 to TRBJ1-5; a possible D gene is TRBD1 (6 bases). CDR3 size: 14 residues. The V and J ends lost 0 bases and 4 bases respectively, with 10 bases between them. Looked up from germline, CDR1 is GTSNPN and CDR2 is SVGIG (reference sequence). CDR3 protein: CAWSVGQWNQPQHF. The CDR3 DNA reads as TGTGCCTGGAGTGTAGGACAGTGGAATCAGCCCCAGCATTTT. The full variable domain, rest sourced from reference TRBV30 and TRBJ1-5, is SQTIHQWPATLVQPVGSPLSLECTVEGTSNPNLYWYRQAAGRGLQLLFYSVGIGQISSEVPQNLSASRPQDRQFILSSKKLLLSDSGFYLCAWSVGQWNQPQHFGDGTRLSIL.

This chain links TRBV27 with TRBJ1-5; no clear D gene. Germline V gene lookup returns CDR1 MNHEY and CDR2 SMNVEV (reference sequence). Trimming pared 6 bases from V and 2 bases from J, leaving 14 bases between. The CDR3 totals 15 residues. CDR3 region: CASRFFAQGNQPQHF. The DNA of the CDR3 is TGTGCCAGCAGGTTCTTTGCCCAGGGCAATCAGCCCCAGCATTTT.

This clone showed up just once. The chain recombines TRBV14 with TRBJ2-2, with D possibly TRBD1 on 5 matching bases. V was shortened by 1 base and J by 1 base, with 7 bases between the two germline ends. CDR1 and CDR2 from the germline V gene are SGHDN and FVKESK. The CDR3 loop spans 15 amino acids. The CDR3, as DNA: TGTGCCAGCAGCCAAGGGACAAAGAACACCGGGGAGCTGTTTTTT. Protein: CASSQGTKNTGELFF.

CDR3 nucleotides: TGTGCCAGCAGCAGAAAAGGGACAGGCCTGAACACTGAAGCTTTCTTT. It is translated as CASSRKGTGLNTEAFF. The chain combines TRBV11-2 with TRBJ1-1; 8 bases align to TRBD1. In germline, CDR1 is SGHAT, CDR2 FQNNGV. This CDR3 has 16 residues. Trimming cost V 5 bases and J 0 bases; bases outside gene matches: 8.

V is TRBV6-6 and J is TRBJ1-1; 7 bases match TRBD1. Unmatched junction bases numbered 8, after V lost 2 bases and J lost 8 bases. The CDR3 is made up of 14 amino acids. CDR1 MNHNY and CDR2 SVGAGI come from the germline V gene (reference sequence). CDR3 in amino acids: CASSYPASGGEAFF. In DNA form, the CDR3 reads TGTGCCAGCAGTTACCCGGCCTCAGGGGGGGAAGCTTTCTTT.

Turning to this clone: This sample also contains other DNA sequences that code for the same CDR3. The chain is built from TRBV28 and TRBJ1-2, with D perhaps matching TRBD1 (5 bases). The CDR3 loop spans 14 amino acids. The V end lost 3 bases, the J end lost 2 bases, and 10 bases lay between the germline ends. The germline CDR1 and CDR2 sequences are MDHEN and SYDVKM. The CDR3 DNA follows: TGTGCCAGCAGTTTGGGGACGGTGAACTATGGCTACACCTTC. Encoded protein: CASSLGTVNYGYTF.

This chain connects TRBV19 to TRBJ1-1, with D unclear. V dropped 3 bases and J dropped 0 bases, with 8 bases sitting between them. The CDR3 extends over 14 amino acids. Germline CDR1 LNHDA, CDR2 SQIVND (reference sequence). The CDR3 nucleotides read TGTGCCAGTAGTATCCCGAACATGAACACTGAAGCTTTCTTT. It specifies CASSIPNMNTEAFF.

The rearrangement uses TRBV28 and TRBJ1-3; D ambiguous. Per germline, CDR1 MDHEN and CDR2 SYDVKM. V gave up 6 bases and J gave up 4 bases, with 7 bases separating them. The CDR3 consists of 12 residues. The CDR3 is CASRDHGNTIYF. The CDR3 bases are TGTGCCAGCAGGGACCACGGAAACACCATATATTTT.

The chain couples TRBV18 to TRBJ2-1, with 7 positions matching TRBD1. The V gene end was trimmed by 4 bases and the J gene end by 5 bases; junction bases not matched to a gene: 2. Germline CDR1 is KGHSH and CDR2 is LQKENI. The CDR3 spans 13 residues. The CDR3, as DNA: TGTGCCAGCTCACGAGACAGGGACAATGAGCAGTTCTTC. The encoded protein is CASSRDRDNEQFF.

The chain couples TRBV18 to TRBJ2-3; D not certain. CDR3 length: 11 amino acids. Germline CDR1 is KGHSH and CDR2 is LQKENI. V was shortened by 3 bases and J by 4 bases, with 2 bases between the two germline ends. CDR3 bases: TGTGCCAGCTCACCCTCAGATACGCAGTATTTT. The encoded protein is CASSPSDTQYF.

The J gene is TRBJ1-1, the V gene TRBV2; 7 positions match TRBD1. The CDR3 runs 13 residues. Germline V gives CDR1 SNHLY, CDR2 FYNNEI. V trimming: 3 bases; J trimming: 4 bases; junction bases outside the gene matches: 2. CDR3 nucleotides: TGTGCCAGCAGTGAGCAGGGGGTCACTGAAGCTTTCTTT. Its translation: CASSEQGVTEAFF.

The V gene is TRBV7-9, the J gene TRBJ1-2, with no clear D. The CDR3 is made up of 14 amino acids. The germline V gene encodes CDR1 SEHNR and CDR2 FQNEAQ (reference sequence). V lost 0 bases and J 8 bases, leaving 13 bases between the germline ends. CDR3 DNA: TGTGCCAGCAGCTTAGCCGGTGGATCCCGGGGCTACACCTTC. This gives the protein CASSLAGGSRGYTF. Full variable domain (missing parts from reference TRBV7-9 and TRBJ1-2): DTGVSQNPRHKITKRGQNVTFRCDPISEHNRLYWYRQTLGQGPEFLTYFQNEAQLEKSRLLSDRFSAERPKGSFSTLEIQRTEQGDSAMYLCASSLAGGSRGYTFGSGTRLTVV.

This clone has only a few counts. The rearrangement uses TRBV4-3 and TRBJ2-7; the D call may be TRBD1 or TRBD2 (5 bases each). Looked up from germline, CDR1 is LGHNA and CDR2 is YSLEER. There are 14 residues in the CDR3. Deletions cut 0 bases from V and 5 bases from J, with 11 bases between. The CDR3 DNA is TGCGCCAGCAGCCAAGACGGGACGGCGAACGAGCAGTACTTC. Protein product: CASSQDGTANEQYF.

This clone was seen a single time. The chain carries TRBV5-6 and TRBJ1-5, with D hard to call. Germline assignment: CDR1 SGHDT and CDR2 YYEEEE. V was pared by 4 bases and J by 1 base, with 12 bases between. CDR3 length: 15 residues. CDR3 in DNA: TGTGCCAGCAGCCTGGGGTGGGGAAGCAATCAGCCCCAGCATTTT. Its protein is CASSLGWGSNQPQHF.

V is TRBV10-3 and J is TRBJ2-5, with D possibly matching TRBD1 (6 bases). Between the trimmed V and J ends, which lost 4 bases and 5 bases, there was a span of 14 bases. The CDR3 is 14 residues long. The germline CDR1 and CDR2 sequences are ENHRY and SYGVKD. The CDR3 is CAISGEGGSETQYF. The CDR3 coding sequence is TGTGCCATCAGTGGAGAAGGGGGTAGCGAGACCCAGTACTTC.

This chain links TRBV5-6 with TRBJ2-5; D is ambiguous. CDR1 SGHDT and CDR2 YYEEEE come from the germline V gene. The V end was cut by 0 bases, the J end by 4 bases, with 10 bases between. The CDR3 runs to 14 residues. CDR3 region: CASSLVAGLETQYF. The CDR3 bases are TGTGCCAGCAGCTTGGTTGCAGGTTTAGAGACCCAGTACTTC.